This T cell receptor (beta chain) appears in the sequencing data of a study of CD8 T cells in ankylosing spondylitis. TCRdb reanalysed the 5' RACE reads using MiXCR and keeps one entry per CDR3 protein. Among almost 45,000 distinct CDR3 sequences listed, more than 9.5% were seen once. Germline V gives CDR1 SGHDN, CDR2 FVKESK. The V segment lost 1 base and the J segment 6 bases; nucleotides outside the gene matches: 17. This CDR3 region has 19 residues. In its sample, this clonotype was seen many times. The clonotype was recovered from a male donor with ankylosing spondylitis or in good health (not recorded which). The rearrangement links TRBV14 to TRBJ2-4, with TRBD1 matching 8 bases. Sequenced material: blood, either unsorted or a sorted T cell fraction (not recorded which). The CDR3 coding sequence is TGTGCCAGCAGCCAAGCCGAGGACAGGGCGCTATCTCCGGGAAACATTCAGTACTTC. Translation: CASSQAEDRALSPGNIQYF.